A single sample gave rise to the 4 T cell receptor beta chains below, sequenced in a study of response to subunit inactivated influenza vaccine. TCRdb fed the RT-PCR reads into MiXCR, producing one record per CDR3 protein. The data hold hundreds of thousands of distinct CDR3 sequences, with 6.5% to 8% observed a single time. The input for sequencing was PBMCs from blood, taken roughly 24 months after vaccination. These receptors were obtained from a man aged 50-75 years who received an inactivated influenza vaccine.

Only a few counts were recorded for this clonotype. CDR3 DNA sequence: TGTGCCAGCAGTCACAGGGGTCCGCATCAGCCCCAGCATTTT. Amino acid sequence: CASSHRGPHQPQHF. V and J are TRBV6-9 and TRBJ1-5, with 7 bases lining up with TRBD1. V lost 5 bases to trimming and J lost 5 bases; unmatched junction nucleotides: 6. Germline CDR1 is MNHGY and CDR2 is SVAAGI. The CDR3 runs 14 residues.

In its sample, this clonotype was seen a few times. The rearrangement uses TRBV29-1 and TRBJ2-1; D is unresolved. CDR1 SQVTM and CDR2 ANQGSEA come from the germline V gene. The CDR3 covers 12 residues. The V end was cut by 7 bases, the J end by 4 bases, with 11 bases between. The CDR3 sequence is CSAAVTYNEQFF. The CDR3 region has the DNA TGCAGCGCTGCGGTCACATACAATGAGCAGTTCTTC.

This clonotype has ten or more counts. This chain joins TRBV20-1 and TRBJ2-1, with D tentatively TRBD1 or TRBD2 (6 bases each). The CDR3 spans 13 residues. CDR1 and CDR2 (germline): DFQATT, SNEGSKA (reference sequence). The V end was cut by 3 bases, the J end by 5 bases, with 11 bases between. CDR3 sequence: CSASGGQNNEQFF. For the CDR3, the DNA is TGCAGTGCTAGCGGGGGCCAAAACAATGAGCAGTTCTTC.

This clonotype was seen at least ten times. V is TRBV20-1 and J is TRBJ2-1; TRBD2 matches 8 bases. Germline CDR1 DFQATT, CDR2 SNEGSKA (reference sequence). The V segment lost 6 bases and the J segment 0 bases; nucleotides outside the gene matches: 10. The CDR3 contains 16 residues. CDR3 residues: CSAHSPSGRSYNEQFF. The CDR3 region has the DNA TGCAGTGCCCATTCGCCTAGCGGGCGCTCCTACAATGAGCAGTTCTTC.